A single sample is the source of the 18 T cell receptor beta chains below, sequenced in a study of cytomegalovirus exposure and HLA in healthy donors (dated by TCRdb to the late 2010s). Libraries were built with the immunoSEQ multiplex PCR assay. A mixture of 60 forward primers for TCR Vbeta segments and 13 reverse primers for TCR Jbeta segments was used in the multiplex PCR. TCRdb carries this immuneACCESS record with in-frame sequences only. Its versions omit some clonotypes, under half of them owing to an unresolved V gene in the studies checked, with the rest unexplained. For this sample, the table gives around 150,000 clones. The top ten clones comprise roughly 2.6% of the sample. The sequencing input was PBMCs. All receptors come from a man in his forties in good health and CMV-seronegative.

This chain connects TRBV7-2 to TRBJ1-5; D uncertain. The length of the CDR3 is 15 residues. Trimming stripped 0 bases from V and 3 bases from J, with 9 bases between. The germline gives CDR1 SGHTA, CDR2 FQGNSA. CDR3 nucleotides: TGTGCCAGCAGCTTAGCTTCAGTGTCCAATCAGCCCCAGCATTTT. Protein: CASSLASVSNQPQHF.

This sequence joins TRBV11-2 and TRBJ2-7, with 9 bases lining up with TRBD1. V shed 5 bases and J 3 bases; nucleotides not matched to a gene: 20. CDR1 SGHAT and CDR2 FQNNGV come from the germline V gene. The CDR3 runs to 19 residues. The CDR3 coding sequence is TGTGCCAGCAGCAAGAAAGTTATGGGGACAGGGTTTTCGGACTACGAGCAGTACTTC. Residues: CASSKKVMGTGFSDYEQYF.

V and J are TRBV29-1 and TRBJ2-2, with D possibly being TRBD1 (5 bases). This CDR3 is built from 14 residues. The germline V gene encodes CDR1 SQVTM and CDR2 ANQGSEA. The V end lost 8 bases, the J end lost 4 bases, and 17 bases lay between the germline ends. The CDR3 DNA reads TGCAGCCACATGGGGCCCTCGGGCACCGGGGAGCTGTTTTTT. This encodes CSHMGPSGTGELFF.

V is TRBV19 and J is TRBJ1-5; TRBD1 agrees at 7 bases. Germline loops: CDR1 LNHDA, CDR2 SQIVND (reference sequence). This CDR3 has 18 amino acids. J gave up 0 bases and V 4 bases, and 12 bases lay outside the gene matches. CDR3 loop: CASSTVTGYVNSNQPQHF. DNA of the CDR3: TGTGCCAGTAGTACGGTGACAGGGTACGTGAATAGCAATCAGCCCCAGCATTTT.

The gene calls are TRBV6-1 and TRBJ1-5; 10 bases match TRBD1. CDR3 length: 12 amino acids. Germline CDR1 reads MNHNS; CDR2 reads SASEGT. V lost 5 bases and J lost 14; bases outside the gene matches: 6. Here the CDR3 reads CASSWGTGDKHF. In DNA, the CDR3 is TGTGCCAGCAGTTGGGGGACAGGGGACAAGCATTTT.

This sequence joins TRBV5-6 and TRBJ1-2, with no clear D. The CDR3 is 13 residues long. V was shortened by 1 base and J by 5 bases, with 9 bases between the two germline ends. CDR1 is SGHDT, CDR2 YYEEEE, per germline. The DNA for the CDR3 is TGTGCCAGCAGCTTGACAGATACTTATGGCTACACCTTC. This codes for CASSLTDTYGYTF.

This sequence joins TRBV6-4 and TRBJ1-1; tentatively, D is TRBD1 (5 bases). V lost 4 bases and J 1 base, leaving 10 bases between the germline ends. The V gene's germline CDR1 is MRHNA and CDR2 SNTAGT. The CDR3 totals 14 residues. CDR3 DNA sequence: TGTGCCAGCAGTGCTCTGGGGGGGAACACTGAAGCTTTCTTT. It translates to CASSALGGNTEAFF.

The rearrangement joins TRBV18 to TRBJ2-2, with TRBD1 matching 8 bases. V lost 3 bases and J lost 1; bases outside the gene matches: 10. The CDR3 totals 18 residues. The germline V gene encodes CDR1 KGHSH and CDR2 LQKENI. The CDR3 DNA is TGTGCCAGCTCACCTGGAGACAGGGGTTACATGAACACCGGGGAGCTGTTTTTT. Translation: CASSPGDRGYMNTGELFF.

Details on this clone: Other nucleotide sequences from this sample produce the same CDR3. The chain recombines TRBV7-3 with TRBJ2-1; TRBD1 is a possible D gene (6 bases). The germline gives CDR1 SGHTA, CDR2 FQGTGA. There are 13 residues in the CDR3. With 5 bases removed from V and 4 bases from J, the gap between germline ends came to 9 bases. CDR3 coding DNA: TGTGCCAGCAGCCCCCAGGGGTACAATGAGCAGTTCTTC. Translated: CASSPQGYNEQFF.

This chain links TRBV19 with TRBJ1-4; 9 nucleotides match TRBD1. The germline gives CDR1 LNHDA, CDR2 SQIVND (reference sequence). The CDR3 runs to 19 residues. V gave up 5 bases and J gave up 4 bases; unmatched junction bases: 17. The CDR3 region has the DNA TGTGCCAGTAGTCCGTTGTCCGACAGGGGGAGTTGGGGTAATGAAAAACTGTTTTTT. Protein product: CASSPLSDRGSWGNEKLFF.

The chain is built from TRBV6-5 and TRBJ1-5; D call uncertain. This CDR3 has 14 residues. Germline V CDR1 and CDR2: MNHEY, SVGAGI. V shed 8 bases and J shed 3 bases, with 14 bases lying between them. CDR3 protein: CASARTGYNQPQHF. DNA for the CDR3: TGTGCCAGCGCCCGGACGGGGTACAATCAGCCCCAGCATTTT.

The CDR3 bases are TGCGCCAGCAGCTTTAGGACAGGGAAACACACCGGGGAGCTGTTTTTT. Translating gives CASSFRTGKHTGELFF. The V gene is TRBV5-1, the J gene TRBJ2-2, with 8 bases that match TRBD1. The germline V gene encodes CDR1 SGHRS and CDR2 YFSETQ. Germline trimming cut 2 bases from V and 3 bases from J; bases unmatched to any gene: 6. CDR3 length: 16 amino acids.

The chain couples TRBV4-1 to TRBJ2-7; a weak D match, TRBD2 (5 bases). Germline V gene sequence: CDR1 MGHRA, CDR2 YSYEKL. The CDR3 has 13 residues. Trimming took off 1 base at V and 1 base at J, with 5 bases between the two ends. The CDR3 bases are TGCGCCAGCAGCCAAGGGACTTCCTACGAGCAGTACTTC. It codes for CASSQGTSYEQYF.

V usage is TRBV5-1 and J usage is TRBJ2-5, with 12 nucleotides matching TRBD2. CDR3 length equals 19 residues. Germline V gives CDR1 SGHRS, CDR2 YFSETQ. J gave up 4 bases and V 3 bases, and 16 bases lay outside the gene matches. Written as DNA, the CDR3 is TGCGCCAGCAGCTCTGGTAGGACTAGCGGGGCCTGGATTGGAGAGACCCAGTACTTC. Protein: CASSSGRTSGAWIGETQYF.

The chain employs TRBV10-3 and TRBJ2-5, with 10 bases identical to TRBD2. This CDR3 is 15 amino acids long. The V segment lost 4 bases and the J segment 4 bases; nucleotides outside the gene matches: 6. In germline, CDR1 is ENHRY, CDR2 SYGVKD. DNA of the CDR3: TGTGCCATCAGTGCCAGCGGGGGGGCGTCAGAGACCCAGTACTTC. Translating gives CAISASGGASETQYF.

V is TRBV5-6 and J is TRBJ1-2; possible D gene TRBD1, 6 bases. CDR3 length equals 17 residues. Germline lookup yields CDR1 SGHDT and CDR2 YYEEEE. Trimming stripped 3 bases from V and 0 bases from J, with 18 bases between. The CDR3 nucleotides read TGTGCCAGCAGCTGGTTGTCGGACAGCCACTCTAACTATGGCTACACCTTC. This codes for CASSWLSDSHSNYGYTF.

The chain joins TRBV11-2 to TRBJ1-6; D is unresolved. The CDR3 is 15 residues long. The V gene lost 1 base and the J gene lost 8 bases, with 12 bases spanning the gap. Germline CDR1 reads SGHAT; CDR2 reads FQNNGV. CDR3 protein: CASSLGFGDYSPLHF. Here the CDR3 DNA reads TGTGCCAGCAGCTTAGGGTTCGGGGATTATTCACCCCTCCACTTT. Variable domain in full (rest from reference TRBV11-2 and TRBJ1-6): EAGVAQSPRYKIIEKRQSVAFWCNPISGHATLYWYQQILGQGPKLLIQFQNNGVVDDSQLPKDRFSAERLKGVDSTLKIQPAKLEDSAVYLCASSLGFGDYSPLHFGNGTRLTVT.

J is TRBJ2-7 and V is TRBV7-7; TRBD1 matches 9 bases. Trimming took 5 bases from V and 4 from J; bases not matched to a gene: 3. This CDR3 is built from 13 residues. Germline V gene data show CDR1 as SSHAT and CDR2 as FNYEAQ (reference sequence). In DNA, the CDR3 is TGTGCCAGCAGCCCGGACAGGGGATACGAGCAGTACTTC. This sequence encodes CASSPDRGYEQYF.